This TCR beta chain was recovered during a study of T cell responses to AZD1222 COVID-19 vaccine. Germline loops: CDR1 GTSNPN, CDR2 SVGIG (reference sequence). The CDR3 has 14 residues. With 0 bases removed from V and 9 bases from J, the gap between germline ends came to 12 bases. Repertoires were generated with immunoSEQ multiplex PCR, while TCRdb's copy carries only in-frame clones and drops some. The sample contains tens of thousands of clones, 90% of which appear only once. Source: peripheral blood, taken 28 days after the second AZD1222 dose. The origin of this receptor is an adult who received the AZD1222 COVID-19 vaccine. The V call is TRBV30, the J call TRBJ1-6, with D maybe TRBD1 (5 bases). This chain's CDR3 is CAWSVNGRVSPLHF. Here the CDR3 DNA reads TGTGCCTGGAGTGTAAATGGCAGGGTTTCACCCCTCCACTTT.